Below are 25 T cell receptor beta chains sequenced from a single sample in a study of CD8+ T cells in alopecia areata (dated by TCRdb to 2017 to 2018). The sample's time point label, in plain terms: approximately 4 weeks on oral tofacitinib. According to the study, the label for this sample's treatment or condition signals: oral pan-JAK inhibitor, 5-10 mg twice daily. Library preparation was by the immunoSEQ multiplex PCR assay. For TCR sequencing, RNA was extracted from every sample and reverse transcribed into cDNA to serve as template. What TCRdb holds here is the immuneACCESS table cut down to in-frame rearrangements. Part of the clones is not present; checked against another copy, under half of the missing clones reflect an unresolved V gene, and the others are unexplained. This sample gives roughly 73,000 clones in total; 29% of them show up just once. The ten biggest clones cover 15% of the sample.

The sample consisted of CD8+ T cells sorted from blood, taken at week 4, from a patient treated with tofacitinib. The receptors were sampled from a human donor with alopecia areata.

This chain connects TRBV29-1 to TRBJ2-5; D may be TRBD1 (5 bases). V was trimmed by 3 bases and J by 5 bases, leaving 13 bases between them. The CDR3 contains 13 residues. Germline V gene sequence: CDR1 SQVTM, CDR2 ANQGSEA. The CDR3 sequence is CSVDGSPGETQYF. CDR3 nucleotide sequence: TGCAGCGTTGATGGCTCGCCAGGGGAGACCCAGTACTTC.

This sequence joins TRBV7-3 and TRBJ2-2; a possible D gene is TRBD2 (5 bases). Per the germline V gene, CDR1 is SGHTA and CDR2 is FQGTGA. The CDR3 has 11 amino acids. V lost 6 bases, J lost 6 bases, and 5 bases lay in between. In nucleotides, the CDR3 is TGTGCCAGCAGGGAGGCCGGGGAGCTGTTTTTT. This encodes CASREAGELFF. The complete variable domain, with remaining parts taken from reference TRBV7-3 and TRBJ2-2, reads GAGVSQTPSNKVTEKGKYVELRCDPISGHTALYWYRQSLGQGPEFLIYFQGTGAADDSGLPNDRFFAVRPEGSVSTLKIQRTERGDSAVYLCASREAGELFFGEGSRLTVL.

This clone was seen a few times. This chain joins TRBV29-1 and TRBJ1-5; D is uncertain. The germline V gene has CDR1 SQVTM and CDR2 ANQGSEA. The V end was cut by 4 bases, the J end by 5 bases, with 12 bases between. CDR3 length: 13 amino acids. The chain's CDR3 is CSVVGGLDQPQHF. The CDR3 region has the DNA TGCAGCGTTGTTGGAGGCCTGGATCAGCCCCAGCATTTT.

This clone was seen a few times. This chain links TRBV29-1 with TRBJ2-3; 7 nucleotides align to TRBD2. The CDR3 sequence is 14 residues long. With 7 bases clipped from V and 2 bases from J, the junction kept 9 bases outside the gene matches. CDR1 SQVTM and CDR2 ANQGSEA come from the germline V gene. CDR3: CSATGLLPTDTQYF. DNA for the CDR3: TGCAGCGCTACGGGACTACTCCCCACAGATACGCAGTATTTT.

The chain joins TRBV9 to TRBJ2-1; D is undetermined. V lost 0 bases and J lost 0, with 7 bases in between. The CDR3 runs 15 residues. CDR1 is SGDLS, CDR2 YYNGEE, per germline. In DNA, the CDR3 is TGTGCCAGCAGCGTAGAGGCTGGCTCCTACAATGAGCAGTTCTTC. Amino acids: CASSVEAGSYNEQFF.

This clone came up a few times. This chain connects TRBV29-1 to TRBJ1-1; perhaps TRBD1 as D (6 bases). Trimming pared 6 bases from V and 5 bases from J, leaving 10 bases between. Looked up from germline, CDR1 is SQVTM and CDR2 is ANQGSEA. This CDR3 is built from 11 residues. The CDR3 sequence: CSVKRGTEAFF. The CDR3 region has the DNA TGCAGCGTAAAAAGGGGGACTGAAGCTTTCTTT.

This rearrangement joins TRBV29-1 to TRBJ2-7; 11 bases are shared with TRBD2. With 2 bases clipped from V and 4 bases from J, the junction kept 7 bases outside the gene matches. CDR1 is SQVTM and CDR2 is ANQGSEA in the germline V gene. The CDR3 spans 15 residues. The CDR3 coding sequence is TGCAGCGTTGAAACGTCGCTAGCGGGAGGTTACGAGCAGTACTTC. It yields the protein CSVETSLAGGYEQYF.

The rearrangement links TRBV6-5 to TRBJ1-5; maybe TRBD1 (5 bases). Trimming pared 2 bases from V and 1 base from J, leaving 6 bases between. The germline gives CDR1 MNHEY, CDR2 SVGAGI. The CDR3 extends over 14 amino acids. The CDR3 loop is CASSYGGSNQPQHF. CDR3 DNA sequence: TGTGCCAGCAGTTACGGGGGGAGCAATCAGCCCCAGCATTTT.

This clone has a handful of counts. This chain links TRBV25-1 with TRBJ2-1, with no clear D. Germline V gives CDR1 MGHDK, CDR2 SYGVNS. Between the trimmed V and J ends, which lost 2 bases and 6 bases, there was a span of 5 bases. This CDR3 is built from 12 residues. In DNA, the CDR3 is TGTGCCAGCAGTGAAAGCTTCAATGAGCAGTTCTTC. Translation: CASSESFNEQFF.

The J gene is TRBJ2-1, the V gene TRBV7-2; 13 nucleotides line up with TRBD2. The CDR3 is 15 amino acids. CDR1 is SGHTA, CDR2 FQGNSA, per germline. V shed 5 bases, J shed 10 bases, and the junction held 8 bases outside the gene matches. CDR3 bases: TGTGCCAGCAGCGCACTAGCGGGAGGGGTGATGGAGCAGTTCTTC. Translating gives CASSALAGGVMEQFF.

This clone has a handful of counts. The chain uses TRBV13 and TRBJ1-2, with TRBD1 as a possible D gene (6 bases). Germline CDR1 reads PRHDT; CDR2 reads FYEKMQ (reference sequence). Trimming cost V 4 bases and J 1 base, with 13 bases left between them. The length of the CDR3 is 15 residues. The CDR3 protein is CASSYGQRYNYGYTF. The CDR3 DNA reads TGTGCCAGCAGCTATGGACAGAGATATAACTATGGCTACACCTTC.

This clone was detected only a few times. The identical CDR3 is also encoded by other nucleotide sequences in the sample. The J gene is TRBJ2-2, the V gene TRBV30; D is ambiguous. Trimming stripped 2 bases from V and 8 bases from J, with 3 bases between. The germline CDR1 and CDR2 sequences are GTSNPN and SVGIG (reference sequence). The CDR3 covers 10 residues. The CDR3 DNA sequence: TGTGCCTGGAGTCAGGGGGAGCTGTTTTTT. Protein: CAWSQGELFF.

The rearrangement links TRBV6-5 to TRBJ1-1, with 7 bases aligning to TRBD1. Trimming cost V 0 bases and J 5 bases; bases outside gene matches: 6. Looked up from germline, CDR1 is MNHEY and CDR2 is SVGAGI. The length of the CDR3 is 15 residues. Here the CDR3 reads CASSYSRGGQTEAFF. CDR3 nucleotide sequence: TGTGCCAGCAGTTACTCGAGGGGGGGACAGACTGAAGCTTTCTTT.

This clone has just a few counts. The chain joins TRBV6-1 to TRBJ2-6, with D unclear. Germline loops: CDR1 MNHNS, CDR2 SASEGT. The V gene lost 4 bases and the J gene lost 0 bases, with 19 bases spanning the gap. The CDR3 consists of 19 residues. In DNA, the CDR3 is TGTGCCAGCAGTGTAATTTGGCTTCCACCGTTCTCTGGGGCCAACGTCCTGACTTTC. Residues: CASSVIWLPPFSGANVLTF.

Regarding this clone: At one boundary the junction diverges from the germline segment, which might be a read error. The chain joins TRBV7-9 to TRBJ1-1; 7 bases map to TRBD1. CDR3 length equals 13 residues. The germline CDR1 and CDR2 sequences are SEHNR and FQNEAQ (reference sequence). CDR3 sequence (DNA): TGTGCCAGCAGCTGGGACAGTTACGAAAATTGTATCTTT. Translating it yields CASSWDSYENCIF.

This clone was counted between two and nine times. The chain couples TRBV29-1 to TRBJ2-1, with D possibly matching TRBD1 (6 bases). The CDR3 length is 13 residues. CDR1 and CDR2 from the germline V gene are SQVTM and ANQGSEA. V lost 2 bases and J 5 bases, leaving 10 bases between the germline ends. The CDR3 is CSVETGLDNEQFF. The DNA for the CDR3 is TGCAGCGTTGAAACAGGGCTGGACAATGAGCAGTTCTTC.

The chain employs TRBV14 and TRBJ2-1; D is ambiguous. The CDR3 totals 15 residues. The germline V gene encodes CDR1 SGHDN and CDR2 FVKESK. The V end was cut by 3 bases, the J end by 3 bases, with 12 bases between. The CDR3 nucleotides are TGTGCCAGCAGCCACGCCACGCCAAACTACAATGAGCAGTTCTTC. It translates to CASSHATPNYNEQFF.

This clone was detected a few times. The V and J genes are TRBV9 and TRBJ2-7; no reliable D call. Trimming removed 0 bases at V and 0 bases at J, with 4 bases between. There are 13 residues in the CDR3. CDR1 SGDLS and CDR2 YYNGEE come from the germline V gene. The CDR3 DNA reads as TGTGCCAGCAGCGTAGACAGCTCCTACGAGCAGTACTTC. Protein: CASSVDSSYEQYF.

This clone was observed a few times. V and J are TRBV6-1 and TRBJ2-5; no clear D gene. CDR3 size: 12 residues. Trimming removed 8 bases at V and 7 bases at J, with 14 bases between. Per germline, CDR1 MNHNS and CDR2 SASEGT. The CDR3 sequence is CASEAVDGTQYF. The CDR3 coding sequence is TGTGCCAGCGAAGCAGTCGATGGGACCCAGTACTTC.

The genes are TRBV29-1 and TRBJ2-7; 8 bases are shared with TRBD2. Germline V CDR1 and CDR2: SQVTM, ANQGSEA. Trimming removed 3 bases from V and 1 base from J; junction bases left unmatched: 8. This CDR3 has 15 amino acids. CDR3 coding DNA: TGCAGCGTTGACCTGGCGGGGGGACAATCCTACGAGCAGTACTTC. Translated, it gives CSVDLAGGQSYEQYF.

This clone was counted a few times. The chain uses TRBV27 and TRBJ1-1; D is uncertain. The CDR3 consists of 13 residues. Looked up from germline, CDR1 is MNHEY and CDR2 is SMNVEV (reference sequence). Trimming removed 3 bases from V and 1 base from J, with 6 bases in between. CDR3 sequence reads: CASSLAANTEAFF. Here the CDR3 DNA reads TGTGCCAGCAGTTTGGCTGCGAACACTGAAGCTTTCTTT.

The rearrangement links TRBV29-1 to TRBJ2-7, with D possibly being TRBD1 (5 bases). This CDR3 region has 12 residues. The germline CDR1 and CDR2 sequences are SQVTM and ANQGSEA. V lost 7 bases and J 3 bases, leaving 13 bases between the germline ends. CDR3 sequence: CSASPDSYEQYF. For the CDR3, the DNA is TGCAGCGCCTCTCCAGACAGCTACGAGCAGTACTTC.

The chain links TRBV28 to TRBJ2-1; D is unclear. This CDR3 is 12 amino acids long. Germline CDR1 MDHEN, CDR2 SYDVKM. V lost 3 bases, J lost 3 bases, and 3 bases lay in between. The DNA for the CDR3 is TGTGCCAGCAGTTTCCTCTACAATGAGCAGTTCTTC. It specifies CASSFLYNEQFF. The whole variable domain, filled in from reference TRBV28 and TRBJ2-1, reads DVKVTQSSRYLVKRTGEKVFLECVQDMDHENMFWYRQDPGLGLRLIYFSYDVKMKEKGDIPEGYSVSREKKERFSLILESASTNQTSMYLCASSFLYNEQFFGPGTRLTVL.

This chain links TRBV29-1 with TRBJ1-2, with a weak D call TRBD1 (5 bases). V was shortened by 3 bases and J by 6 bases, with 8 bases between the two germline ends. The CDR3 is 11 residues long. Germline V gene data show CDR1 as SQVTM and CDR2 as ANQGSEA. The CDR3 DNA sequence: TGCAGCGTTGATCCAGGGAATGGCTACACCTTC. Translating gives CSVDPGNGYTF.

This chain joins TRBV29-1 and TRBJ2-2, with D possibly TRBD2 on 5 matching bases. There are 14 residues in the CDR3. Germline loops: CDR1 SQVTM, CDR2 ANQGSEA. V was clipped by 5 bases and J by 2 bases, with 12 bases between them. The chain's CDR3 is CSVTGRSNTGELFF. In DNA form, the CDR3 reads TGCAGCGTTACTGGGAGAAGTAACACCGGGGAGCTGTTTTTT.